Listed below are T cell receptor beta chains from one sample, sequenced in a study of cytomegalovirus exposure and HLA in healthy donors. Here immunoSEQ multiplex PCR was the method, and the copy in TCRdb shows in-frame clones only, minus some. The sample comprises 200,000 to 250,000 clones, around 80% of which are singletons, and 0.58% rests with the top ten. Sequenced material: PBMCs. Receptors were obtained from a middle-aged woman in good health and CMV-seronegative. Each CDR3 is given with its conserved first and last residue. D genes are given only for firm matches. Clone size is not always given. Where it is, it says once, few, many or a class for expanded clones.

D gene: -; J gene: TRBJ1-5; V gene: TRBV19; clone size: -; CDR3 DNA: TGTGCCAGTAGTATAAATAGACAGCCCCAGCATTTT; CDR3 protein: CASSINRQPQHF
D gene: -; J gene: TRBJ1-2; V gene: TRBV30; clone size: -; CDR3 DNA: TGTGCCTGGAGTGGCGCAGCAGGGGCGTATGGCTACACCTTC; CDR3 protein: CAWSGAAGAYGYTF
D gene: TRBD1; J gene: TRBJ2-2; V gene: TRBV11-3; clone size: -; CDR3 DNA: TGTGCCAGCAGCTCCGACAGGGGGAACACCGGGGAGCTGTTTTTT; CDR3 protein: CASSSDRGNTGELFF
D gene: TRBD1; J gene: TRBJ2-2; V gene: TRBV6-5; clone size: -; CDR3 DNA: TGTGCCAGCAGTTACCTGCAGGGGGAACCCGGGGAGCTGTTTTTT; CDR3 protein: CASSYLQGEPGELFF
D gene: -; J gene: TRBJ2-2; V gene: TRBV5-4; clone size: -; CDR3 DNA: TGTGCCAGCAGCTTCGTACAGGGCCCCGGGGAGCTGTTTTTT; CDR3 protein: CASSFVQGPGELFF
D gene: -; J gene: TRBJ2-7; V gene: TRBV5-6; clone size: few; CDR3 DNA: TGTGCCAGCAAGAGGCGTGCCGAGCAGTACTTC; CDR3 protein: CASKRRAEQYF
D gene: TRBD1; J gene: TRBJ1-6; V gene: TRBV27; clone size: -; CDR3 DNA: TGTGCCAGCAGGTTAAGGGTGCCGGGACAGTATAATTCACCCCTCCACTTT; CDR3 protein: CASRLRVPGQYNSPLHF
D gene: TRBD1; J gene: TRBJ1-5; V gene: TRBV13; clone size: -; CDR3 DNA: TGTGCCAGCAGCTCCGGACAGGGGTCCCGCCAGCCCCAGCATTTT; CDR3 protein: CASSSGQGSRQPQHF
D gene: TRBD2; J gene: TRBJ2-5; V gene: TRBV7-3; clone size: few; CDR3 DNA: TGTGCCAGCAGGCGGGGGGCGGGGGAGACCCAGTACTTC; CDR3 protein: CASRRGAGETQYF
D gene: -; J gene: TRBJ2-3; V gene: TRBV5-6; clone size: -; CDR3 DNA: TGTGCCAGCAGCTCACTCAGGGGGGCCAGCACAGATACGCAGTATTTT; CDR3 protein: CASSSLRGASTDTQYF
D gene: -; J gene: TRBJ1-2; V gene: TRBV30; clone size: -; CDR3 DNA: TGTGCCTGGAGTAGCCGATTGGGAACACCACAGGGCGGCTACACCTTC; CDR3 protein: CAWSSRLGTPQGGYTF
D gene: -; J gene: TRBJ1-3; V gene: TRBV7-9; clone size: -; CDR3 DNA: TGTGCCAGCAGCTATGGGGACTACACCATATATTTT; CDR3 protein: CASSYGDYTIYF
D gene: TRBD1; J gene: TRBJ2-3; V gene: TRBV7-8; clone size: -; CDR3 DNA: TGTGCCAGCAGCTTATTGCAGGGGGTCACAGATACGCAGTATTTT; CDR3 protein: CASSLLQGVTDTQYF
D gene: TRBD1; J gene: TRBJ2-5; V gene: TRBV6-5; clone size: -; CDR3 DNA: TGTGCCAGCAGTCGGGACAGGGACGGAGGAGAGACCCAGTACTTC; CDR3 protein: CASSRDRDGGETQYF
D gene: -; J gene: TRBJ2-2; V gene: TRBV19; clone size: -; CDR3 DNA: TGTGCCACTCCGACAGAGAACACCGGGGAGCTGTTTTTT; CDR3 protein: CATPTENTGELFF
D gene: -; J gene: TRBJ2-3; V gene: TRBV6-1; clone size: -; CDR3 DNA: TGTGCCAGCAGTGAAGGCGTCAAAGATACGCAGTATTTT; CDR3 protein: CASSEGVKDTQYF
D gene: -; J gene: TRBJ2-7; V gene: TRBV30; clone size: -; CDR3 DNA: TGTGCCTGTCTGGTACAGGGACCCTACGAGCAGTACTTC; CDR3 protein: CACLVQGPYEQYF
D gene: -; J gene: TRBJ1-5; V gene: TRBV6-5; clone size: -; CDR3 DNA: TGTGCCAGCAGTTATTTGGGAGGGGATCAGCCCCAGCATTTT; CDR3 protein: CASSYLGGDQPQHF
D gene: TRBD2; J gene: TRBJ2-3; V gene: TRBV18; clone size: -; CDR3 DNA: TGTGCCAGCTCAACCGGACTAGCGGGGGCCACAGATACGCAGTATTTT; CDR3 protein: CASSTGLAGATDTQYF
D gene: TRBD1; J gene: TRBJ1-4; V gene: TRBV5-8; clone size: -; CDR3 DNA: TGTGCCAGCAGCCCGGGACAGGGCTCAACTAATGAAAAACTGTTTTTT; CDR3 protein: CASSPGQGSTNEKLFF
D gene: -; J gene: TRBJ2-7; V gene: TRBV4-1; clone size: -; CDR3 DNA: TGCGCCAGCAGCCCTGGGGTTTACCTTGGACAGCACTTC; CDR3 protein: CASSPGVYLGQHF
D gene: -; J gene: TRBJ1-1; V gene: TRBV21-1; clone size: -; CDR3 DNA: TGTGCCAGCAGCAGTACACTCAGGGGCTCGCCACGGAACACTGAAGCTTTCTTT; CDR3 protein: CASSSTLRGSPRNTEAFF
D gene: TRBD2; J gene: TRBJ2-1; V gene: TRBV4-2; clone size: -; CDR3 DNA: TGTGCCAGCAGCCAAGCTAGCGGGGGGGACAATGAGCAGTTCTTC; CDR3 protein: CASSQASGGDNEQFF
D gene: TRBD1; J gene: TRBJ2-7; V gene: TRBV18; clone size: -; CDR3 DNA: TGTGCCAGCTCGCCGGACAGGAGTGGGGCCTACGAGCAGTACTTC; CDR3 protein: CASSPDRSGAYEQYF
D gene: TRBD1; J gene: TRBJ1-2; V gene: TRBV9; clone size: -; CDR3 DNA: TGTGCCAGCAACCACCCGGGACAGCGGGTAAATGGCTACACCTTC; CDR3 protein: CASNHPGQRVNGYTF
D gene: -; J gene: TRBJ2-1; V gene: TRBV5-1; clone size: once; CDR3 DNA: TGCGCCAGCAGCGCGTCAAAGAATGAGCAGTTCTTC; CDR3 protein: CASSASKNEQFF
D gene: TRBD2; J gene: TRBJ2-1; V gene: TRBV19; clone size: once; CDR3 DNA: TGTGCCAGTAGGTGGGGTAGCGGGATCAATGAGCAGTTCTTC; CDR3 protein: CASRWGSGINEQFF
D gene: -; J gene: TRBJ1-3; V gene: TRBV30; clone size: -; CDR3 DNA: TGTGCCTGTACAGGCTTCTCTGGAAACACCATATATTTT; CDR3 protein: CACTGFSGNTIYF
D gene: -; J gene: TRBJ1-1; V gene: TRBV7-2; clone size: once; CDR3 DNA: TGTGCCAGCAGCCAACACAGGGCGAACACTGAAGCTTTCTTT; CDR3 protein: CASSQHRANTEAFF
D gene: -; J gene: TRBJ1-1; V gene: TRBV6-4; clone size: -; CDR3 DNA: TGTGCCAGCAGTTCCTCTCGACAGTCTGAAGCTTTCTTT; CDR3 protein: CASSSSRQSEAFF
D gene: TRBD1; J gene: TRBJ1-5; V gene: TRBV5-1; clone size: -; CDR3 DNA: TGCGCCAGCAGCTTTTTAGGGGGCGGCGATCAGCCCCAGCATTTT; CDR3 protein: CASSFLGGGDQPQHF
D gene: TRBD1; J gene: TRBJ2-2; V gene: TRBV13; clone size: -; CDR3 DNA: TGTGCCAGCAGCTACAGGGGGATTCCCGGGGAGCTGTTTTTT; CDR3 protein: CASSYRGIPGELFF
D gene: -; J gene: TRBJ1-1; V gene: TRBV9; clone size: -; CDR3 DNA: TGTGCCAGCAGCGTAGAGTCCGCTAACAGGGCAGCTTTCTTT; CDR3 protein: CASSVESANRAAFF
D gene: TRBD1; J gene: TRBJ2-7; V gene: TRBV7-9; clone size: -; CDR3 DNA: TGTGCCAGCAGGGCGGGACAGGGGGCCTACGAGCAGTACTTC; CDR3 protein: CASRAGQGAYEQYF
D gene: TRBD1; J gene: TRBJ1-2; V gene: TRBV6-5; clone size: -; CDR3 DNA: TGTGCCAGCAGCCGAGACAGGGCCGGTGGCTACACCTTC; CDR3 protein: CASSRDRAGGYTF
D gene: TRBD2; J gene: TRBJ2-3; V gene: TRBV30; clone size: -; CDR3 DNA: TGTGCCTGGAGTGGGGTAGCGGGGGGGCCCCCATCTAGCACAGATACGCAGTATTTT; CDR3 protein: CAWSGVAGGPPSSTDTQYF